The 12 T cell receptor beta chains reported below all come from one sample, sequenced in a study of blood T cell repertoires in COVID-19. Clones were read by immunoSEQ multiplex PCR, and TCRdb kept only the in-frame ones, dropping some. This sample has some 300,000 clones; around nine tenths occur once, and the top ten carry over 1%. The sample was peripheral blood. The receptors come from a man in his 70s with acute or convalescent COVID-19.

The chain has TRBV7-8 and TRBJ1-1; D perhaps matches TRBD1 (5 bases). V was cut by 5 bases and J by 1 base, with 8 bases left in between. This CDR3 is built from 13 residues. The germline V gene encodes CDR1 SGHVS and CDR2 FQNEAQ. The CDR3 loop is CASSRQSNTEAFF. The CDR3 DNA reads TGTGCCAGCAGCCGACAGTCGAACACTGAAGCTTTCTTT.

The rearrangement links TRBV28 to TRBJ2-3, with TRBD1 identical over 7 bases. CDR3 length: 12 residues. Germline V gene data show CDR1 as MDHEN and CDR2 as SYDVKM. V dropped 5 bases and J dropped 7; count of bases not matched to a gene: 3. CDR3 sequence: CASSEQGYTQYF. The DNA for the CDR3 is TGTGCCAGCAGTGAACAGGGGTATACGCAGTATTTT.

The chain recombines TRBV5-4 with TRBJ2-1; tentative D call: TRBD1 (5 bases). Germline-derived CDR1 and CDR2 are SGHNT and YYREEE (reference sequence). Trimming cost V 4 bases and J 2 bases, with 10 bases left between them. CDR3 length: 14 amino acids. CDR3 region: CASSAGHAYNEQFF. In DNA form, the CDR3 reads TGTGCCAGCAGCGCAGGGCATGCCTACAATGAGCAGTTCTTC.

This clone is a singleton in its sample. The rearrangement uses TRBV12-3 or TRBV12-4 and TRBJ2-2; D unresolved. Trimming left V 5 bases short and J 7 bases short, with 11 bases between. This CDR3 contains 13 residues. The CDR3 region is CASSPRVDGELFF. CDR3 in DNA: TGTGCCAGCAGTCCCCGGGTGGACGGGGAGCTGTTTTTT.

The chain carries TRBV6-6 and TRBJ1-5; D may be TRBD1 (5 bases). The ends were cut back, 0 bases at V and 3 bases at J, with 12 bases in the middle. CDR1 is MNHNY and CDR2 is SVGAGI in the germline V gene (reference sequence). The CDR3 has 16 amino acids. The CDR3 loop reads CASSYSGADNNQPQHF. The DNA of the CDR3 is TGTGCCAGCAGTTACTCAGGGGCAGATAACAATCAGCCCCAGCATTTT.

The rearrangement joins TRBV11-2 to TRBJ1-6; no clear D. Germline V gene data show CDR1 as SGHAT and CDR2 as FQNNGV. The CDR3 runs to 13 residues. V gave up 1 base and J gave up 7 bases, with 5 bases separating them. The CDR3 bases are TGTGCCAGCAGCTTAGGTATAAATTCACCCCTCCACTTT. It encodes CASSLGINSPLHF.

In its sample, this clone was seen a few times. This rearrangement joins TRBV11-3 to TRBJ2-1, with TRBD2 identical over 9 bases. The CDR3 length is 15 residues. Germline V lookup: CDR1 SGHNT, CDR2 YENEEA. V was pared by 3 bases and J by 0 bases, with 0 bases of the junction left unmatched. In nucleotides, the CDR3 is TGTGCCAGCAGCTTTAGCGGGAGCTCCTACAATGAGCAGTTCTTC. It translates to CASSFSGSSYNEQFF.

This chain uses TRBV6-5 with TRBJ1-2, with TRBD1 identical over 10 bases. Germline CDR1 reads MNHEY; CDR2 reads SVGAGI. V shed 7 bases, J shed 3 bases, and the junction held 8 bases outside the gene matches. The CDR3 length is 15 residues. The CDR3 region is CASTPGQGKDYGYTF. For the CDR3, the DNA is TGTGCCAGCACCCCGGGACAGGGGAAGGACTATGGCTACACCTTC.

In this sample, this clone turned up once. This chain joins TRBV11-3 and TRBJ2-1, with a possible D match to TRBD2 (6 bases). This CDR3 has 18 amino acids. V was shortened by 2 bases and J by 4 bases, with 21 bases between the two germline ends. Germline CDR1 and CDR2: SGHNT and YENEEA. The CDR3 is CASSLRRDWHLSYNEQFF. The CDR3 nucleotides read TGTGCCAGCAGCTTACGTCGGGACTGGCACCTCTCGTACAATGAGCAGTTCTTC. The whole variable domain, remainder taken from reference TRBV11-3 and TRBJ2-1, is EAGVVQSPRYKIIEKKQPVAFWCNPISGHNTLYWYLQNLGQGPELLIRYENEEAVDDSQLPKDRFSAERLKGVDSTLKIQPAELGDSAVYLCASSLRRDWHLSYNEQFFGPGTRLTVL.

The V call is TRBV19, the J call TRBJ2-3; 9 bases agree with TRBD2. V was clipped by 5 bases and J by 1 base; unmatched bases: 7. Germline V gene data show CDR1 as LNHDA and CDR2 as SQIVND (reference sequence). The CDR3 spans 16 residues. CDR3 bases: TGTGCCAGTAGTTTTAGCGGGGGAGGAGGCACAGATACGCAGTATTTT. Amino acids: CASSFSGGGGTDTQYF.

Note on this clone: This specimen includes other DNA sequences encoding the same CDR3. The chain couples TRBV5-1 to TRBJ2-3; 11 bases match TRBD2. Germline lookup yields CDR1 SGHRS and CDR2 YFSETQ. This CDR3 comprises 15 residues. Trimming took 7 bases from V and 0 from J; bases not matched to a gene: 4. CDR3 in DNA: TGCGCCAGCTCCCTAGCGGGGGGAAGCACAGATACGCAGTATTTT. Protein product: CASSLAGGSTDTQYF.

The chain couples TRBV6-2 or TRBV6-3 to TRBJ1-2, with 8 bases matching TRBD1. The V segment lost 6 bases and the J segment 3 bases; nucleotides outside the gene matches: 3. The germline gives CDR1 MNHEY, CDR2 SVGEGT. The CDR3 spans 13 residues. The DNA for the CDR3 is TGTGCCAGCAGCCCGGACAGGGACTATGGCTACACCTTC. Amino acids: CASSPDRDYGYTF.